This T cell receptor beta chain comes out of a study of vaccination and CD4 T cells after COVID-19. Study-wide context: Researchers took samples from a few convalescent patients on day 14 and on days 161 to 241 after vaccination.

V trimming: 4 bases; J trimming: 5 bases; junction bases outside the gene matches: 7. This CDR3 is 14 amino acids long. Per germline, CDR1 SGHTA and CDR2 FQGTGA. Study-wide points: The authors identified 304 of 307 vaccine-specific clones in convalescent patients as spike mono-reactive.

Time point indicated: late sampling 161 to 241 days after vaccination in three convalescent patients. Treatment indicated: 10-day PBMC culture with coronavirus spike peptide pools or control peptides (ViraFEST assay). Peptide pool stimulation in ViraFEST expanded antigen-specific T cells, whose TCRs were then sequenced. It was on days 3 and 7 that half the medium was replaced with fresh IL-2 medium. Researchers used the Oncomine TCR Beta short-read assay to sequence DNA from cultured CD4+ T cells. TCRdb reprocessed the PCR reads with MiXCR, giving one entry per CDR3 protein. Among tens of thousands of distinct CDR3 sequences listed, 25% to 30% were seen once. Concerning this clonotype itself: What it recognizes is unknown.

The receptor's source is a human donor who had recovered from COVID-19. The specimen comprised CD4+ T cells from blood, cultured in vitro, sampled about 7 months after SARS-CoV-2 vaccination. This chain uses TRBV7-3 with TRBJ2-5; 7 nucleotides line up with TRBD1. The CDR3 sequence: CASSWTGPQETQYF. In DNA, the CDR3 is TGTGCCAGCAGCTGGACAGGACCCCAGGAGACCCAGTACTTC. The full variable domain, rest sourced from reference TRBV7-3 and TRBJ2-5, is GAGVSQTPSNKVTEKGKYVELRCDPISGHTALYWYRQSLGQGPEFLIYFQGTGAADDSGLPNDRFFAVRPEGSVSTLKIQRTERGDSAVYLCASSWTGPQETQYFGPGTRLLVL.